This TCR beta chain was captured in a study of CXCR4 blockade with PD-1 therapy in pancreatic cancer. Findings of the study overall: Without paired alpha-beta data, shared specificity of dominant clones is unconfirmed. More frequent amino acid clones had more nucleotide rearrangements, suggesting convergent selection. Intratumoral clonality (mean roughly 0.14) exceeded healthy blood (less than 0.055) but did not track survival.

The germline gives CDR1 KGHSH, CDR2 LQKENI. This CDR3 has 14 residues. Between the trimmed V and J ends, which lost 6 bases and 6 bases, there was a span of 12 bases. The archived tumor blocks came from patients without neoadjuvant therapy before resection. Turning to this clone: Its target is not known.

Profiling relied on immunoSEQ multiplex PCR, and the TCRdb table lists in-frame clones only, not all of them. Of roughly 15,000 clones listed, 72% are singletons. This TCR was sampled from a human donor with pancreatic ductal adenocarcinoma. The rearrangement links TRBV18 to TRBJ1-6, with D possibly matching TRBD1 (5 bases). The sample taken for sequencing was tumor tissue. The CDR3 DNA reads TGTGCCAGCTCGCCCGGGACGGGTAATTCACCCCTCCACTTT. Residues: CASSPGTGNSPLHF.